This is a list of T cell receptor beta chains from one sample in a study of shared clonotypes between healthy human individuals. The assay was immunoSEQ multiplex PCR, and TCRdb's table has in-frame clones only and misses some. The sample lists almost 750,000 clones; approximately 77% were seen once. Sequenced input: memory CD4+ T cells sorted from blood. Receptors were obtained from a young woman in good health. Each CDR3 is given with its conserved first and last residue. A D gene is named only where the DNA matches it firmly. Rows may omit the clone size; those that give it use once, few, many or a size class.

DNA: TGTGCCAGCAGTGAAGGAAGAGGGACCGTAGCCAAAAACATTCAGTACTTC; CDR3: CASSEGRGTVAKNIQYF; J: TRBJ2-4; size: few; D: -; V: TRBV6-1
DNA: TGTGCCAGTAAGTCGGACTACCAAGAAACCCAGTACTTC; CDR3: CASKSDYQETQYF; J: TRBJ2-5; size: -; D: -; V: TRBV19
DNA: TGTGCCAGCAGTAATATGATGAACACTGAAGCTTTCTTT; CDR3: CASSNMMNTEAFF; J: TRBJ1-1; size: -; D: -; V: TRBV27
DNA: TGTGCCAGCAGCTCCGGGACAGGGGAATACAATGAGCAGTTCTTC; CDR3: CASSSGTGEYNEQFF; J: TRBJ2-1; size: -; D: TRBD1; V: TRBV5-4
DNA: TGTGCCACCCACCGTACAGGGAAGCGGAATGGCTACACCTTC; CDR3: CATHRTGKRNGYTF; J: TRBJ1-2; size: -; D: -; V: TRBV28
DNA: TGTGCCAGCATCGGCGGCCAGAATGGCTACACCTTC; CDR3: CASIGGQNGYTF; J: TRBJ1-2; size: few; D: -; V: TRBV6-5
DNA: TGCGCCAGCGGGCCTGGGCAGGGGATGTTCGAGACCCAGTACTTC; CDR3: CASGPGQGMFETQYF; J: TRBJ2-5; size: -; D: -; V: TRBV5-1
DNA: TGTGCCAGCAGCTTTGGCGGGAGTCTGCGGGAGCAGTACTTC; CDR3: CASSFGGSLREQYF; J: TRBJ2-7; size: -; D: TRBD2; V: TRBV7-9
DNA: TGTGCCAGCCGCTTTGACAGACTCACCGGGGAGCTGTTTTTT; CDR3: CASRFDRLTGELFF; J: TRBJ2-2; size: -; D: -; V: TRBV7-2
DNA: TGTGCCAGCAGAGGGACACGAGGTTATCCCGAGCAGTACTTC; CDR3: CASRGTRGYPEQYF; J: TRBJ2-7; size: -; D: -; V: TRBV6-1
DNA: TGTGCCAGCAGTACCGGCGGGGGCACAGATACGCAGTATTTT; CDR3: CASSTGGGTDTQYF; J: TRBJ2-3; size: -; D: -; V: TRBV7-9
DNA: TGTGCCAGTAGCACCCGTTTCTCAGATACGCAGTATTTT; CDR3: CASSTRFSDTQYF; J: TRBJ2-3; size: -; D: -; V: TRBV19
DNA: TGCAGCGTTTGGACAGCCTCTACTGAAGCTTTCTTT; CDR3: CSVWTASTEAFF; J: TRBJ1-1; size: -; D: -; V: TRBV29-1
DNA: TGTGCCATCTCACCACAGGGAGGCGGGGAGCTGTTTTTT; CDR3: CAISPQGGGELFF; J: TRBJ2-2; size: -; D: -; V: TRBV19
DNA: TGTGCCAGCACCCTGGGCGGAGGGCTGGGTACGCAGTATTTT; CDR3: CASTLGGGLGTQYF; J: TRBJ2-3; size: -; D: -; V: TRBV11-1
DNA: TGCAGCGCTTCGGGGCCGGGCACAGATACGCAGTATTTT; CDR3: CSASGPGTDTQYF; J: TRBJ2-3; size: -; D: -; V: TRBV29-1
DNA: TGTGCCAGCAGCTTAGCGAGGGGGTCGGTCACTGAAGCTTTCTTT; CDR3: CASSLARGSVTEAFF; J: TRBJ1-1; size: -; D: -; V: TRBV7-8
DNA: TGTGCCAGCAGCCTAGCTACCGGGACAGGGGGCGATGGTTATAATTCACCCCTCCACTTT; CDR3: CASSLATGTGGDGYNSPLHF; J: TRBJ1-6; size: -; D: TRBD1; V: TRBV7-2
DNA: TGTGCCAGCAGTTACCAAGGAATACAGGGCCGGCAGGGCTACACCTTC; CDR3: CASSYQGIQGRQGYTF; J: TRBJ1-2; size: -; D: -; V: TRBV6-5
DNA: TGTGCCAGCAGCTCCCGGAGGAGGGATTGGGAGACCCAGTACTTC; CDR3: CASSSRRRDWETQYF; J: TRBJ2-5; size: -; D: -; V: TRBV6-5
DNA: TGTGCCAGTAGTTCGCTAGCGGGGGCCTACAATGAGCAGTTCTTC; CDR3: CASSSLAGAYNEQFF; J: TRBJ2-1; size: many; D: TRBD2; V: TRBV19
DNA: TGTGCCAGCAGCTTTAGCGGGAGGCAGACCAAAAACATTCAGTACTTC; CDR3: CASSFSGRQTKNIQYF; J: TRBJ2-4; size: -; D: TRBD2; V: TRBV7-2
DNA: TGTGCCAGCAGTGTAGAGGGTTTGAACACTGAAGCTTTCTTT; CDR3: CASSVEGLNTEAFF; J: TRBJ1-1; size: once; D: -; V: TRBV2
DNA: TGCGCCAGCAGCTTGGGACTAGCGGGAACAGATACGCAGTATTTT; CDR3: CASSLGLAGTDTQYF; J: TRBJ2-3; size: -; D: TRBD2; V: TRBV5-1
DNA: TGTGCCAGCAGTCCCCTGGACAGAACAGAGCAGTTCTTC; CDR3: CASSPLDRTEQFF; J: TRBJ2-1; size: -; D: -; V: TRBV27